These 7 T cell receptor beta chains share one sample of origin, sequenced in a study of shared clonotypes between healthy human individuals. Only in-frame clones appear in the TCRdb table, and some are missing; sequencing was by immunoSEQ multiplex PCR. Counted here are 490,000 or so clones, approximately 79% occurring once; the ten biggest clones make up approximately 12%. Sequenced input: PBMCs. Receptors were obtained from a woman aged 40-49 years in good health. Some clones in this sample may be carry-over from other donors' samples.

The genes are TRBV27 and TRBJ2-7, with TRBD2 matching over 8 bases. J lost 0 bases, V lost 4 bases, and 5 bases had no gene match. The CDR3 has 15 residues. Per germline, CDR1 MNHEY and CDR2 SMNVEV (reference sequence). The CDR3, as DNA: TGTGCCAGCAGTTCCGCACTAGCGGCCTCCTACGAGCAGTACTTC. Amino acids: CASSSALAASYEQYF.

Regarding this clone: Other DNA sequences within the sample encode an identical CDR3. This chain links TRBV6-5 with TRBJ1-1; tentative D call: TRBD1 (6 bases). Germline V gene data show CDR1 as MNHEY and CDR2 as SVGAGI. The CDR3 runs 14 residues. V lost 6 bases and J 1 base, leaving 12 bases between the germline ends. The CDR3, as DNA: TGTGCCAGCAGGCCTCCGACAGGGAACACTGAAGCTTTCTTT. It codes for CASRPPTGNTEAFF.

V is TRBV7-3 and J is TRBJ2-3; D is possibly TRBD1 (6 bases). The ends were cut back, 5 bases at V and 1 base at J, with 10 bases in the middle. The CDR3 spans 14 residues. The V gene's germline CDR1 is SGHTA and CDR2 FQGTGA. Here the CDR3 DNA reads TGTGCCAGCAGCCCCAAGGGGGGCACAGATACGCAGTATTTT. It translates to CASSPKGGTDTQYF.

The V and J genes are TRBV9 and TRBJ1-4; D uncertain. This CDR3 comprises 14 residues. CDR1 is SGDLS, CDR2 YYNGEE, per germline. Trimming pared 0 bases from V and 0 bases from J, leaving 3 bases between. The CDR3 is CASSVATTNEKLFF. The CDR3, as DNA: TGTGCCAGCAGCGTAGCGACAACTAATGAAAAACTGTTTTTT.

The chain joins TRBV5-6 to TRBJ1-1, with D possibly TRBD1 on 5 matching bases. There are 15 residues in the CDR3. Per germline, CDR1 SGHDT and CDR2 YYEEEE. Trimming left V 5 bases short and J 8 bases short, with 22 bases between. CDR3 nucleotides: TGTGCCAGCAGAAATCGGGGCGGCGGGTTCCGGGAAGCTTTCTTT. Amino acids: CASRNRGGGFREAFF.

V gene TRBV6-5 combines with J gene TRBJ2-3; the D gene is possibly TRBD2 (6 bases). V was shortened by 6 bases and J by 0 bases, with 13 bases between the two germline ends. In germline, CDR1 is MNHEY, CDR2 SVGAGI. This CDR3 spans 15 amino acids. The chain's CDR3 is CASRSLAASTDTQYF. As DNA, the CDR3 is TGTGCCAGCAGATCCTTAGCGGCTAGCACAGATACGCAGTATTTT.

The chain has TRBV4-2 and TRBJ2-7, with D possibly being TRBD2 (5 bases). V dropped 0 bases and J dropped 0 bases, with 21 bases sitting between them. The CDR3 totals 19 residues. In germline, CDR1 is LGHNA, CDR2 YNFKEQ. CDR3 nucleotide sequence: TGTGCCAGCAGCCAAGATGCGTCAAGGACTCCCACTAGCTCCTACGAGCAGTACTTC. Its protein product is CASSQDASRTPTSSYEQYF.